Listed below are T cell receptor beta chains from one sample, sequenced in a study of CD8 T cells in Susac syndrome. TCRdb itself ran the immunoSEQ multiplex PCR reads through MiXCR, one entry per CDR3 protein. The repertoire holds approximately 180,000 distinct CDR3 sequences, with more than 90% as singletons. Sequenced material: CD4+ T cells from PBMCs. The receptors originated from a human donor with multiple sclerosis. CDR3s include the opening cysteine and the closing phenylalanine or tryptophan. Each record gives: clone size, J gene, V gene, D gene, CDR3 length, CDR3 protein, CDR3 DNA. D genes are given only for firm matches. Only part of the rows carry a size: once, few, many, or a class if the clone is expanded.

size: -; J: TRBJ1-3; V: TRBV30; D: -; length: 14; CDR3: CAWSTGSSGNTIYF; DNA: TGTGCCTGGTCGACAGGCAGCTCTGGAAACACCATATATTTT
size: -; J: TRBJ2-1; V: TRBV19; D: -; length: 15; CDR3: CASSGFPSSYNEQFF; DNA: TGTGCCAGTAGCGGGTTCCCCAGCTCCTACAATGAGCAGTTCTTC
size: -; J: TRBJ1-5; V: TRBV5-6; D: -; length: 14; CDR3: CASSLFEVNQPQHF; DNA: TGTGCCAGCAGCTTGTTTGAAGTCAATCAGCCCCAGCATTTT
size: -; J: TRBJ1-2; V: TRBV30; D: -; length: 13; CDR3: CAWSVERGYGYTF; DNA: TGTGCCTGGAGTGTGGAACGGGGCTATGGCTACACCTTC
size: -; J: TRBJ1-2; V: TRBV29-1; D: TRBD1; length: 15; CDR3: CSVDGDRGDEYGYTF; DNA: TGCAGCGTTGACGGGGACAGGGGAGATGAGTATGGCTACACCTTC
size: once; J: TRBJ1-1; V: TRBV20-1; D: TRBD1; length: 14; CDR3: CSARALGQSTEAFF; DNA: TGCAGTGCTAGAGCCTTGGGACAGAGCACTGAAGCTTTCTTT
size: -; J: TRBJ1-6; V: TRBV5-1; D: -; length: 12; CDR3: CASSLSGSPLHF; DNA: TGCGCCAGCAGCTTGTCAGGCTCACCCCTCCACTTT
size: -; J: TRBJ2-2; V: TRBV5-6; D: TRBD2; length: 16; CDR3: CASRSLAGVNTGELFF; DNA: TGTGCCAGCAGGTCACTAGCGGGGGTTAACACCGGGGAGCTGTTTTTT
size: -; J: TRBJ2-7; V: TRBV30; D: -; length: 13; CDR3: CAWGGANRYEQYF; DNA: TGTGCCTGGGGCGGGGCCAACCGCTACGAGCAGTACTTC
size: once; J: TRBJ1-1; V: TRBV19; D: -; length: 13; CDR3: CASSIGGNTEAFF; DNA: TGTGCCAGTAGTATAGGTGGGAACACTGAAGCTTTCTTT
size: -; J: TRBJ2-7; V: TRBV3-1; D: TRBD2; length: 15; CDR3: CASSQTTSGGYEQYF; DNA: TGTGCCAGCAGCCAGACAACTAGCGGGGGTTACGAGCAGTACTTC
size: -; J: TRBJ1-1; V: TRBV6-6; D: -; length: 16; CDR3: CASSHHWRGTNTEAFF; DNA: TGTGCCAGCAGCCACCATTGGAGGGGGACGAACACTGAAGCTTTCTTT
size: few; J: TRBJ1-6; V: TRBV5-1; D: -; length: 14; CDR3: CASSLEPQNSPLHF; DNA: TGCGCCAGCAGCTTGGAGCCTCAGAATTCACCCCTCCACTTT
size: -; J: TRBJ2-1; V: TRBV20-1; D: -; length: 13; CDR3: CAAGTGLISEQFF; DNA: TGCGCCGCAGGGACTGGGCTCATTAGTGAGCAGTTCTTC
size: -; J: TRBJ2-2; V: TRBV25-1; D: TRBD2; length: 15; CDR3: CASHQAGGNTGELFF; DNA: TGTGCCAGCCACCAGGCGGGGGGCAACACCGGGGAGCTGTTTTTT
size: -; J: TRBJ2-2; V: TRBV30; D: -; length: 12; CDR3: CAWSPVLGELFF; DNA: TGTGCCTGGAGTCCCGTCCTCGGGGAGCTGTTTTTT
size: -; J: TRBJ1-2; V: TRBV5-4; D: -; length: 18; CDR3: CASSLGGWNRAETDGYTF; DNA: TGTGCCAGCAGCTTGGGAGGTTGGAACAGGGCAGAAACTGATGGCTACACCTTC
size: -; J: TRBJ2-1; V: TRBV12-3/TRBV12-4; D: -; length: 13; CDR3: CASSWGSYNEQFF; DNA: TGTGCCAGCAGTTGGGGCTCCTACAATGAGCAGTTCTTC
size: -; J: TRBJ2-7; V: TRBV11-3; D: TRBD2; length: 17; CDR3: CASSFRAGVGPGYEQYF; DNA: TGTGCCAGCAGCTTCAGAGCGGGGGTCGGTCCGGGGTACGAGCAGTACTTC
size: once; J: TRBJ2-2; V: TRBV20-1; D: TRBD1; length: 15; CDR3: CSARVGDRSTGELFF; DNA: TGCAGTGCTAGAGTCGGGGACAGGAGTACCGGGGAGCTGTTTTTT
size: -; J: TRBJ1-5; V: TRBV20-1; D: -; length: 13; CDR3: CSAMGGINQPQHF; DNA: TGCAGTGCAATGGGGGGCATCAATCAGCCCCAGCATTTT
size: -; J: TRBJ1-5; V: TRBV20-1; D: TRBD1; length: 16; CDR3: CSARDLQGARNQPQHF; DNA: TGCAGTGCTAGAGACCTACAGGGGGCCCGTAATCAGCCCCAGCATTTT
size: few; J: TRBJ2-5; V: TRBV7-2; D: -; length: 15; CDR3: CASSHYGAGRETQYF; DNA: TGTGCCAGCAGCCACTACGGGGCGGGGAGAGAGACCCAGTACTTC
size: once; J: TRBJ1-5; V: TRBV12-5; D: -; length: 16; CDR3: CASVPPGPGGNQPQHF; DNA: TGTGCTAGTGTTCCACCGGGGCCCGGTGGCAATCAGCCCCAGCATTTT